The 14 T cell receptor beta chains listed next were all sequenced from one sample in a study of naive and memory T cell subsets. Both TRBC1 and TRBC2 were covered by a beta constant-region primer of two equimolar oligonucleotides. Ligated cDNA was amplified by four rounds of PCR with nested alpha and beta constant-region primers and SP2. In TCRdb, the UMI-ligation and nested PCR reads were re-called with MiXCR into one record per CDR3 protein. This sample carries 95,000 to 150,000 distinct CDR3 sequences, over 30% of them seen once, and the ten largest clones take 0.75% to 1%. The source material was central memory CD4+ T cells from blood. These receptors all stem from a human donor in good health.

V usage is TRBV28 and J usage is TRBJ2-4, with D perhaps matching TRBD1 or TRBD2 (5 bases each). The CDR3 has 14 amino acids. Trimming removed 11 bases from V and 3 bases from J, with 17 bases in between. Germline values: CDR1 MDHEN, CDR2 SYDVKM. The CDR3 loop reads CASSGRKGKNIQYF. The CDR3 nucleotides are TGTGCCTCCTCGGGACGAAAAGGCAAAAACATTCAGTACTTC. Variable domain in full (rest from reference TRBV28 and TRBJ2-4): DVKVTQSSRYLVKRTGEKVFLECVQDMDHENMFWYRQDPGLGLRLIYFSYDVKMKEKGDIPEGYSVSREKKERFSLILESASTNQTSMYLCASSGRKGKNIQYFGAGTRLSVL.

This clonotype was seen a few times. This chain uses TRBV14 with TRBJ2-1, with D perhaps being TRBD1 or TRBD2 (5 bases each). This CDR3 has 12 residues. Trimming pared 1 base from V and 11 bases from J, leaving 9 bases between. Germline lookup yields CDR1 SGHDN and CDR2 FVKESK. The CDR3 DNA reads as TGTGCCAGCAGCCAAGCTCCGGGACAGCAGTTCTTC. This sequence encodes CASSQAPGQQFF.

This clonotype turned up a few times. This sequence joins TRBV29-1 and TRBJ2-7; the match to TRBD1 covers 9 bases. The CDR3 loop spans 13 amino acids. In germline, CDR1 is SQVTM, CDR2 ANQGSEA. V was clipped by 3 bases and J by 3 bases; unmatched bases: 3. The CDR3 loop reads CSVEGQGVYEQYF. Here the CDR3 DNA reads TGCAGCGTTGAGGGACAGGGTGTCTACGAGCAGTACTTC.

This clonotype is medium-sized within its sample. This chain links TRBV29-1 with TRBJ2-3; 8 positions match TRBD2. The CDR3 is 13 amino acids. V shed 4 bases and J 7 bases; nucleotides not matched to a gene: 7. CDR1 is SQVTM, CDR2 ANQGSEA, per germline. The CDR3 loop reads CSVGLAGPNTQYF. CDR3 DNA: TGCAGCGTTGGTCTAGCGGGCCCTAATACGCAGTATTTT.

The chain employs TRBV19 and TRBJ1-5, with D unclear. V lost 0 bases to trimming and J lost 8 bases, with 8 bases between them. Germline V lookup: CDR1 LNHDA, CDR2 SQIVND (reference sequence). The CDR3 is 13 residues long. The CDR3 DNA sequence: TGTGCCAGTAGTATAGATTGGATCAAGCCCCAGCATTTT. This codes for CASSIDWIKPQHF.

This clonotype was seen a few times. V and J are TRBV3-1 and TRBJ2-3, with D unclear. The CDR3 runs to 16 residues. Trimming left V 0 bases short and J 0 bases short, with 10 bases between. Germline CDR1 and CDR2: LGHDT and YNNKEL (reference sequence). The DNA for the CDR3 is TGTGCCAGCAGCCAAGACCCGCAGACTAGCACAGATACGCAGTATTTT. Translating it yields CASSQDPQTSTDTQYF.

This clonotype was detected a few times. The CDR3 spells CASSLFGPGTGGSNQPQHF. DNA of the CDR3: TGTGCCAGCAGTTTATTTGGTCCCGGGACAGGGGGTAGCAATCAGCCCCAGCATTTT. The chain joins TRBV28 to TRBJ1-5; 11 bases align to TRBD1. Trimming at V came to 1 base and at J to 0 bases, leaving 8 bases not matched to a gene. The germline V gene has CDR1 MDHEN and CDR2 SYDVKM. The CDR3 is 19 amino acids.

The chain employs TRBV20-1 and TRBJ1-1, with D unclear. This CDR3 is 12 amino acids long. V lost 3 bases and J lost 2, with 7 bases in between. CDR1 is DFQATT, CDR2 SNEGSKA, per germline (reference sequence). The CDR3, as DNA: TGCAGTGCTAGCCTCCGAAACACTGAAGCTTTCTTT. Encoded protein: CSASLRNTEAFF.

This clonotype was seen a handful of times. The chain uses TRBV28 and TRBJ2-1, with 10 bases fitting TRBD1. With 7 bases clipped from V and 3 bases from J, the junction kept 9 bases outside the gene matches. Germline values: CDR1 MDHEN, CDR2 SYDVKM. There are 16 residues in the CDR3. The CDR3 DNA sequence: TGTGCCAGCACCGCCGCCGGGGACAGGGGCTACAATGAGCAGTTCTTC. This encodes CASTAAGDRGYNEQFF.

The sample holds a few counts of this clonotype. The chain has TRBV7-8 and TRBJ2-1, with 12 bases identical to TRBD2. This CDR3 has 15 residues. CDR1 is SGHVS and CDR2 is FQNEAQ in the germline V gene. Germline trimming cut 3 bases from V and 5 bases from J; bases unmatched to any gene: 2. The CDR3 sequence is CASSLRTSGNNEQFF. The CDR3, as DNA: TGTGCCAGCAGCTTGAGGACTAGCGGGAACAATGAGCAGTTCTTC.

The genes are TRBV7-2 and TRBJ2-3; D is possibly TRBD2 (5 bases). The ends were cut back, 8 bases at V and 0 bases at J, with 12 bases in the middle. The germline V gene has CDR1 SGHTA and CDR2 FQGNSA. CDR3 size: 14 residues. CDR3 protein: CASWERSSTDTQYF. The CDR3 DNA follows: TGTGCCAGCTGGGAGCGGTCTAGCACAGATACGCAGTATTTT.

CDR3 amino acids: CASSQVDRDEQYF. The CDR3 DNA follows: TGTGCCAGCAGCCAAGTGGACAGGGACGAGCAGTACTTC. The chain carries TRBV3-1 and TRBJ2-7, with 8 bases that match TRBD1. The germline V gene has CDR1 LGHDT and CDR2 YNNKEL (reference sequence). The length of the CDR3 is 13 residues. The trim removed 1 base at V and 5 bases at J, leaving 1 base unmatched.

The CDR3 here is CASSLAGGLNTGELFF. Here the CDR3 DNA reads TGTGCCAGCAGTTTAGCGGGAGGACTGAACACCGGGGAGCTGTTTTTT. The V call is TRBV28, the J call TRBJ2-2; 8 bases fit TRBD2. The CDR3 runs 16 residues. After removal of 2 bases from V and 1 base from J, the junction contained 3 bases not matched to a gene. From germline, CDR1 is MDHEN and CDR2 SYDVKM.

The gene calls are TRBV28 and TRBJ2-1, with D possibly being TRBD1 or TRBD2 (6 bases each). This CDR3 is 15 amino acids long. Germline CDR1 reads MDHEN; CDR2 reads SYDVKM. V was pared by 4 bases and J by 6 bases, with 16 bases between. For the CDR3, the DNA is TGTGCCAGCAGTTCGTTGACAGGAGGGGTCAATGAGCAGTTCTTC. Encoded protein: CASSSLTGGVNEQFF.